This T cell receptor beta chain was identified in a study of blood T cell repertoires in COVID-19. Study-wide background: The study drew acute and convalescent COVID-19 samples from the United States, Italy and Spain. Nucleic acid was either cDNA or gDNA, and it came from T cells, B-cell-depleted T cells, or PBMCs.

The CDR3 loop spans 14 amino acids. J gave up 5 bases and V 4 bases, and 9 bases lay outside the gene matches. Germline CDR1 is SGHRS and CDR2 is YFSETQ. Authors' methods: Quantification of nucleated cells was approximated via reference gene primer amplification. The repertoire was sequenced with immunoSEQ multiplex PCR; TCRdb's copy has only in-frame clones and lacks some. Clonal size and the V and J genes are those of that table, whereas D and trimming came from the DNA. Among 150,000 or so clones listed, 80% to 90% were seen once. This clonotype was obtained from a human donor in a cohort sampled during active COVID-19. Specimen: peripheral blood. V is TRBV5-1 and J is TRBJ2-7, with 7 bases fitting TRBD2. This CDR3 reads CASSVSGAYNEQYF. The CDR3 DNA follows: TGCGCCAGCAGCGTGAGCGGGGCCTACAACGAGCAGTACTTC.